This TCR beta chain originates from a study of blood T cell repertoires in COVID-19. Study-level information: T cells, B-cell-depleted T cells, or PBMCs provided the cDNA or gDNA that served as material.

Self-reported history from a screening survey and questionnaire set each donor's cohort. Some clones are missing from TCRdb's copy, which holds only in-frame ones; the method was immunoSEQ multiplex PCR. The sample records about 380,000 clones, more than 75% being singletons. This CDR3 spans 14 amino acids. Losses at the gene ends were 4 bases for V and 4 bases for J; bases not matched to a gene: 3. Per the germline V gene, CDR1 is SGHTA and CDR2 is FQGNSA. The sequenced sample was PBMCs or T cells enriched from blood (not recorded which). The rearrangement links TRBV7-2 to TRBJ1-4; 7 positions match TRBD1. The TCR sequence derives from a young woman who had recovered from COVID-19. Here the CDR3 reads CASSSDRINEKLFF. The CDR3 nucleotides are TGTGCCAGCAGCTCGGACAGGATTAATGAAAAACTGTTTTTT.